This T cell receptor (beta chain) emerged from a study of cytomegalovirus exposure and HLA in healthy donors. General observations from the study: Later analysis suggested most CMV-associated TCR beta chains were HLA-restricted. Reportedly, a later analysis found an Asian-associated ancestry cluster had fewer N-insertions than the roughly 670-donor mean. By HLA locus, TCR association rates varied in a later analysis, with DRB1 showing the most and HLA-C the fewest. Prediction of most subjects' HLA-A and HLA-B alleles by TCR beta sequences was reportedly accurate.

CDR1 and CDR2 (germline): MNHEY, SVGAGI. J gave up 4 bases and V 2 bases, and 3 bases lay outside the gene matches. The CDR3 loop spans 15 amino acids. A multiplex PCR was run with 60 Vbeta primers and 13 Jbeta primers. TCRdb keeps only in-frame clones here, not all; method: immunoSEQ multiplex PCR. The sample yields about 100,000 clones, about 75% seen once. Turning to this clone: The target antigen is unknown.

The chain uses TRBV6-5 and TRBJ2-1, with 9 bases aligning to TRBD2. The source material was PBMCs. The receptor was derived from a man between 40 and 49 years old in good health and CMV-seropositive. CDR3 residues: CASSYDSGRYNEQFF. The CDR3 nucleotides are TGTGCCAGCAGTTACGATAGCGGGAGATACAATGAGCAGTTCTTC.